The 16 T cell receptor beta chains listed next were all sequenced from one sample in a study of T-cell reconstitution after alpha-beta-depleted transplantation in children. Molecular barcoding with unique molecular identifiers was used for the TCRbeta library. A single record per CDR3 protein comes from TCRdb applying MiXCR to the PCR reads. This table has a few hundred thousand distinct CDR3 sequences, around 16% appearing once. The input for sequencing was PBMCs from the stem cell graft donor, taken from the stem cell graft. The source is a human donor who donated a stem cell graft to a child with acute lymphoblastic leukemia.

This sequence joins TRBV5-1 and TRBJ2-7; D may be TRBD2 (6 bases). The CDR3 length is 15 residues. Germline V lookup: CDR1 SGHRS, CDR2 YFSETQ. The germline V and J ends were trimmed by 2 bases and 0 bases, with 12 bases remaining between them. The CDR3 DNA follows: TGCGCCAGCAGCTTATGGAGGGGAGACTCCTACGAGCAGTACTTC. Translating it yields CASSLWRGDSYEQYF.

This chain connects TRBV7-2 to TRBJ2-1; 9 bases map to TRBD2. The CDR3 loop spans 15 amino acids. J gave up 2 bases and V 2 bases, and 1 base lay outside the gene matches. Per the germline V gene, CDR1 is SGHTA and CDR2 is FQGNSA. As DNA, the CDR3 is TGTGCCAGCAGCTTAAGGACTAGCGCCTACAATGAGCAGTTCTTC. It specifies CASSLRTSAYNEQFF. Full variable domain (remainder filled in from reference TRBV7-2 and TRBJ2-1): GAGVSQSPSNKVTEKGKDVELRCDPISGHTALYWYRQSLGQGLEFLIYFQGNSAPDKSGLPSDRFSAERTGGSVSTLTIQRTQQEDSAVYLCASSLRTSAYNEQFFGPGTRLTVL.

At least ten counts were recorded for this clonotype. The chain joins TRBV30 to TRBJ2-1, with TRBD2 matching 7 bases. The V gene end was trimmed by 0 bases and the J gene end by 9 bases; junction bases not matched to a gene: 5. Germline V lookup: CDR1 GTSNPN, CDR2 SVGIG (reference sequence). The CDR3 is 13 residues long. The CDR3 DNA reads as TGTGCCTGGAGTGTTTGGGAGGGAGGTGAGCAGTTCTTC. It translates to CAWSVWEGGEQFF.

For the CDR3, the DNA is TGTGCCAGTATCTTACAGGTATCCGGCAATCAGCCCCAGCATTTT. It yields the protein CASILQVSGNQPQHF. The chain has TRBV19 and TRBJ1-5, with D maybe TRBD1 (5 bases). The V gene lost 7 bases and the J gene lost 2 bases, with 15 bases spanning the gap. This CDR3 spans 15 amino acids. Germline-derived CDR1 and CDR2 are LNHDA and SQIVND (reference sequence).

CDR3 residues: CASSLGMGVNGYTF. For the CDR3, the DNA is TGTGCCAGCAGTCTGGGCATGGGCGTAAATGGCTACACCTTC. V gene TRBV9 combines with J gene TRBJ1-2; D is undetermined. V was pared by 5 bases and J by 6 bases, with 17 bases between. CDR3 size: 14 residues. The germline CDR1 and CDR2 sequences are SGDLS and YYNGEE.

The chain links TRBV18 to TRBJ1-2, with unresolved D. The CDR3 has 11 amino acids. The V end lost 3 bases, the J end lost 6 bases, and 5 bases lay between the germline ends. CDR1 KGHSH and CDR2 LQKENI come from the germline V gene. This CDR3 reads CASSPANGYTF. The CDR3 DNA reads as TGTGCCAGCTCACCCGCAAATGGCTACACCTTC.

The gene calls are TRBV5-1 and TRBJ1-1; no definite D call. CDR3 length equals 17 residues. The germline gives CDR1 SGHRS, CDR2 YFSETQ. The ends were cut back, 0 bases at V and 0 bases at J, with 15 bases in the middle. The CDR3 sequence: CASSLEWVQPMNTEAFF. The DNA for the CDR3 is TGCGCCAGCAGCTTGGAATGGGTACAGCCCATGAACACTGAAGCTTTCTTT.

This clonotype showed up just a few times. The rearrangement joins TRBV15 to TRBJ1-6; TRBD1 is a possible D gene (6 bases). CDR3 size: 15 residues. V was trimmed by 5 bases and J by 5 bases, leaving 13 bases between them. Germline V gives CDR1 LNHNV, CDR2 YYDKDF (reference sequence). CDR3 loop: CATSQTGRNNSPLHF. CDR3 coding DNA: TGTGCCACCAGCCAGACAGGACGGAATAATTCACCCCTCCACTTT. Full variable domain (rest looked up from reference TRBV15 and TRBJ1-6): DAMVIQNPRYQVTQFGKPVTLSCSQTLNHNVMYWYQQKSSQAPKLLFHYYDKDFNNEADTPDNFQSRRPNTSFCFLDIRSPGLGDTAMYLCATSQTGRNNSPLHFGNGTRLTVT.

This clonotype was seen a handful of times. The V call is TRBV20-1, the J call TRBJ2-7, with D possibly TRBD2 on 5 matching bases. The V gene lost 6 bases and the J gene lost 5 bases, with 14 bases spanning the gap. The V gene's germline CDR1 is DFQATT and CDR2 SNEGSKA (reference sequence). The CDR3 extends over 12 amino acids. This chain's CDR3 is CSAPEGMDEQYF. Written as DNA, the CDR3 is TGCAGTGCCCCTGAGGGTATGGACGAGCAGTACTTC.

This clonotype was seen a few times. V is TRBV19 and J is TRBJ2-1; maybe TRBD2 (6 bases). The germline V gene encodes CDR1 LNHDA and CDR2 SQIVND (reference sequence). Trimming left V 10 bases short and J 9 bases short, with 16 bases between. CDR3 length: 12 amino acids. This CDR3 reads CATQPGEGEQFF. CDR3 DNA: TGTGCCACCCAGCCGGGAGAAGGTGAGCAGTTCTTC. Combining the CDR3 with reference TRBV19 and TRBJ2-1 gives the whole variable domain DGGITQSPKYLFRKEGQNVTLSCEQNLNHDAMYWYRQDPGQGLRLIYYSQIVNDFQKGDIAEGYSVSREKKESFPLTVTSAQKNPTAFYLCATQPGEGEQFFGPGTRLTVL.

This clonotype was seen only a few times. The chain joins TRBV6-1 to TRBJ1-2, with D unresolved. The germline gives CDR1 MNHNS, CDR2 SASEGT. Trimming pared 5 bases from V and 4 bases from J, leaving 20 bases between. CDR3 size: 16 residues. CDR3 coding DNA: TGTGCCAGCAGTCCCTTTGGAAGGAAAGCGCCCTATGGCTACACCTTC. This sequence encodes CASSPFGRKAPYGYTF.

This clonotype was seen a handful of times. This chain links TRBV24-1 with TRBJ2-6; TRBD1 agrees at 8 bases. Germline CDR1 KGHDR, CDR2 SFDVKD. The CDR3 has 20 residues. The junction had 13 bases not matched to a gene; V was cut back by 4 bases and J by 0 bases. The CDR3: CATSEGTGVAPNSGANVLTF. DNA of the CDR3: TGTGCCACCAGTGAGGGGACAGGTGTCGCCCCAAACTCTGGGGCCAACGTCCTGACTTTC.

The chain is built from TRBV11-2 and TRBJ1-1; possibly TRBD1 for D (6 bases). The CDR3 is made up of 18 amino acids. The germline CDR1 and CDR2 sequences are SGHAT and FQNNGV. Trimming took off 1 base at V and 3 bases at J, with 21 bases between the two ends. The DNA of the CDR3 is TGTGCCAGCAGCTTAGTGGTTGGGACAATAGGTGCGGACACTGAAGCTTTCTTT. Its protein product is CASSLVVGTIGADTEAFF.

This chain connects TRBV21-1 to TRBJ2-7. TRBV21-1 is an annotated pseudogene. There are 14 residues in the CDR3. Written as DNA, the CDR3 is TGTGCCAGCAGCAAACAGCTCTCCTCCTACGAGCAGTACTTC. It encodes CASSKQLSSYEQYF.

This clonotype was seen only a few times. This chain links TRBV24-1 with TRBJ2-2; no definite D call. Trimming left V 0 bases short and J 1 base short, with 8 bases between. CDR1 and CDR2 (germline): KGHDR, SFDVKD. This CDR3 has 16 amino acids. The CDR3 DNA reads TGTGCCACCAGTGATTTGACGACCGAGAACACCGGGGAGCTGTTTTTT. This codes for CATSDLTTENTGELFF.

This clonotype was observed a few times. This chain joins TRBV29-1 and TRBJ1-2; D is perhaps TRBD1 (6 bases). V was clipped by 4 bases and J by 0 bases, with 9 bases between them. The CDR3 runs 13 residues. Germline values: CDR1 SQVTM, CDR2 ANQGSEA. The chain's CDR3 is CSVVGQPNYGYTF. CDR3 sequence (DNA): TGCAGCGTTGTTGGACAGCCTAACTATGGCTACACCTTC.